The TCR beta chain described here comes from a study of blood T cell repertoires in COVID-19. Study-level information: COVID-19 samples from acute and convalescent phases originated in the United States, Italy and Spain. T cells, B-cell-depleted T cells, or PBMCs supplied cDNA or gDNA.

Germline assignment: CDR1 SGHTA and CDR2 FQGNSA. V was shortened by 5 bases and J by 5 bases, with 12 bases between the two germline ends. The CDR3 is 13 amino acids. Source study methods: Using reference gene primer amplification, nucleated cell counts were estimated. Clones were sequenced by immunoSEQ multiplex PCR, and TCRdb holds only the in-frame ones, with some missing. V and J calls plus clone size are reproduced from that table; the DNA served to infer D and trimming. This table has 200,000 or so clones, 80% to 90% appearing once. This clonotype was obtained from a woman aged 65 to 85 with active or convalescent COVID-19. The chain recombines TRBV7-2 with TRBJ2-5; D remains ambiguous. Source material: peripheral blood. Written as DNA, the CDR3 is TGTGCCAGCAGCCCGTTCGCGTCGGAGACCCAGTACTTC. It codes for CASSPFASETQYF.